Shown below are 18 T cell receptor beta chains from a single sample sequenced in a study of molecular identifiers for immune sequencing clone quantification. Each CDR3 protein gets one entry after TCRdb re-called the PCR reads with MiXCR. Seen here are approximately 550,000 distinct CDR3 sequences, over 20% observed once, and the top ten hold approximately 0.8%. The sequenced sample consisted of naive CD8+ T cells from blood, with Jurkat cell RNA spiked in. As to subset: FACS-sorted CD8+CD4-CCR7+CD45RA+ naive T cells. These TCRs come from a human donor in good health. Some libraries in this study had Jurkat cell RNA spiked in.

In the case of this clonotype: This may be a read error: a much more frequent sequence differs by one nucleotide. This chain joins TRBV7-9 and TRBJ1-4, with 7 bases aligning to TRBD1. The CDR3 length is 15 residues. Germline lookup yields CDR1 SEHNR and CDR2 FQNEAQ (reference sequence). CDR3: CASSPGTATNEKLSF. CDR3 sequence (DNA): TGTGCCAGCAGCCCCGGGACAGCAACTAATGAAAAACTGTCTTTT.

This clonotype was seen many times. This sequence joins TRBV2 and TRBJ2-3; 8 bases match TRBD2. Unmatched junction bases numbered 10, after V lost 0 bases and J lost 2 bases. The CDR3 consists of 18 residues. Germline-derived CDR1 and CDR2 are SNHLY and FYNNEI. CDR3 in amino acids: CASSEAPSAGGYTDTQYF. For the CDR3, the DNA is TGTGCCAGCAGTGAAGCCCCCAGTGCGGGGGGATACACAGATACGCAGTATTTT.

This clonotype showed up many times. The genes are TRBV20-1 and TRBJ1-1; D is ambiguous. Trimming took 2 bases from V and 5 from J, leaving 12 bases between them. This CDR3 is 13 amino acids long. Germline assignment: CDR1 DFQATT and CDR2 SNEGSKA (reference sequence). CDR3 DNA sequence: TGCAGTGCTAGAATAAGTTCGTGGACTGAAGCTTTCTTT. It is translated as CSARISSWTEAFF.

A note on this clonotype: Since a much larger clone is just one base distant, this may be a read error. V gene TRBV12-3 or TRBV12-4 combines with J gene TRBJ1-5; D is uncertain. The CDR3 runs to 12 residues. Written as DNA, the CDR3 is TGTGCCAGCAGTTTTAGCAATCGGCCCCAGCATTTT. Translated: CASSFSNRPQHF.

In this sample, this clonotype turned up a few times. This chain connects TRBV4-3 to TRBJ2-5; D possibly corresponds to TRBD2 (6 bases). V lost 0 bases and J 0 bases, leaving 20 bases between the germline ends. From germline, CDR1 is LGHNA and CDR2 YSLEER. This CDR3 is built from 19 residues. The CDR3 sequence is CASSQESSTAGPYQETQYF. The CDR3 DNA reads TGCGCCAGCAGCCAAGAATCATCGACGGCGGGACCGTACCAAGAGACCCAGTACTTC.

This clonotype has a handful of counts. At one boundary the junction diverges from the germline segment, which might be a read error. The gene calls are TRBV20-1 and TRBJ2-1; 11 bases map to TRBD2. This CDR3 region has 17 residues. Germline loops: CDR1 DFQATT, CDR2 SNEGSKA (reference sequence). CDR3 coding DNA: TGCAGTGCCAGAGGGGTCCAACTAGCGGGAGTTAACGATGAGCAGTTCTTC. Translated, it gives CSARGVQLAGVNDEQFF.

This clonotype has ten or more counts. V is TRBV24-1 and J is TRBJ2-5; 7 nucleotides line up with TRBD2. The germline gives CDR1 KGHDR, CDR2 SFDVKD. The CDR3 contains 14 residues. The junction had 7 bases not matched to a gene; V was cut back by 5 bases and J by 5 bases. The CDR3 coding sequence is TGTGCCACCAGTGGTCCGACTAGCCTGGAGACCCAGTACTTC. Translating gives CATSGPTSLETQYF.

On this clonotype itself: A much larger clone differs from this one at a single base, so this may be a read error. The chain employs TRBV20-1 and TRBJ1-1; unclear D gene. Per germline, CDR1 DFQATT and CDR2 SNEGSKA (reference sequence). The CDR3 has 16 amino acids. The CDR3 nucleotides read TGCGGTGCCATAATCGGGCCCCGGATGTCTGAGACTGAAGCTTTCTTT. It encodes CGAIIGPRMSETEAFF.

At least ten counts were recorded for this clonotype. This chain links TRBV7-2 with TRBJ2-1; no reliable D call. The CDR3 runs to 15 residues. V was pared by 5 bases and J by 0 bases, with 11 bases between. Germline V gives CDR1 SGHTA, CDR2 FQGNSA. The chain's CDR3 is CASSPESSSYNEQFF. Written as DNA, the CDR3 is TGTGCCAGCAGCCCGGAAAGTAGCTCCTACAATGAGCAGTTCTTC.

The chain links TRBV13 to TRBJ1-4, with 7 positions matching TRBD1. Germline V gene data show CDR1 as PRHDT and CDR2 as FYEKMQ (reference sequence). Trimming removed 5 bases from V and 8 bases from J; junction bases left unmatched: 8. There are 14 residues in the CDR3. The DNA of the CDR3 is TGTGCCAGCAGCACAGGGGCGGGCGCGGAAAAACTGTTTTTT. It translates to CASSTGAGAEKLFF.

This clonotype was counted ten times or more. The CDR3 protein is CASSYRTEPVPNSYGYTF. As DNA, the CDR3 is TGTGCCAGCAGTTATCGGACGGAGCCTGTCCCGAACTCCTATGGCTACACCTTC. The gene calls are TRBV6-2 or TRBV6-3 and TRBJ1-2; D uncertain. The CDR3 spans 18 residues. Germline-derived CDR1 and CDR2 are MNHEY and SVGEGT. V lost 3 bases and J 4 bases, leaving 24 bases between the germline ends.

The rearrangement links TRBV9 to TRBJ2-3, with D perhaps TRBD1 or TRBD2 (5 bases each). The CDR3 consists of 12 residues. The ends were cut back, 7 bases at V and 6 bases at J, with 12 bases in the middle. Germline-derived CDR1 and CDR2 are SGDLS and YYNGEE. The CDR3 here is CASRGLEDTQYF. The CDR3, as DNA: TGTGCCAGCCGGGGCCTTGAGGATACGCAGTATTTT.

The rearrangement links TRBV6-6 to TRBJ2-6; D is perhaps TRBD2 (6 bases). Trimming removed 4 bases from V and 3 bases from J, with 10 bases in between. Per the germline V gene, CDR1 is MNHNY and CDR2 is SVGAGI (reference sequence). The CDR3 consists of 15 residues. The CDR3 loop is CASSFLGGGANVLTF. CDR3 DNA sequence: TGTGCCAGCAGTTTCCTGGGGGGTGGGGCCAACGTCCTGACTTTC.

Many counts were recorded for this clonotype. The chain links TRBV7-2 to TRBJ2-1; D gene unclear. The germline V gene encodes CDR1 SGHTA and CDR2 FQGNSA. The CDR3 runs to 17 residues. The V end lost 2 bases, the J end lost 1 base, and 15 bases lay between the germline ends. The CDR3 DNA follows: TGTGCCAGCAGCTTAAGGGCCGTTCTCGATTCCTACAATGAGCAGTTCTTC. The encoded protein is CASSLRAVLDSYNEQFF.

About this clonotype: The junction and the germline gene differ at one end; a read error may be behind it. CDR3 DNA sequence: TGTGTCAGCAGCTACAGAGGGAACCTAGGGACTGAAGCTTTCTTT. Its translation: CVSSYRGNLGTEAFF. V usage is TRBV5-8 and J usage is TRBJ1-1, with D hard to call. The CDR3 has 15 amino acids. Germline V gene lookup returns CDR1 SGHTS and CDR2 YDEGEE.

This clonotype was observed many times. The CDR3: CASSSGRGGGAEAFF. In DNA form, the CDR3 reads TGTGCCAGCAGTTCTGGCAGGGGGGGGGGGGCTGAAGCTTTCTTT. The V and J genes are TRBV12-3 or TRBV12-4 and TRBJ1-1, with 7 bases lining up with TRBD1. CDR3 length equals 15 residues. The J segment lost 6 bases and the V segment lost 4 bases, leaving 11 bases of the junction unmatched.

Note on this clonotype: This may arise from a read error, as a much more abundant clone is one base away. This rearrangement joins TRBV6-2 or TRBV6-3 to TRBJ2-2, with 12 bases matching TRBD2. From germline, CDR1 is MNHEY and CDR2 SVGEGT. This CDR3 has 16 residues. The CDR3 DNA follows: TGTGCCAGCAGTCTCACTAGCGGGGGGATCACCGGGGAGCCGTTTTTT. It codes for CASSLTSGGITGEPFF.

This clonotype was seen only a few times. The chain carries TRBV5-6 and TRBJ1-6, with a possible D match to TRBD1 (6 bases). Trimming left V 3 bases short and J 10 bases short, with 14 bases between. The CDR3 runs to 14 residues. The germline CDR1 and CDR2 sequences are SGHDT and YYEEEE. CDR3 in DNA: TGTGCCAGCAGCTCCCCCCGGACAGACTCACCCCTCCACTTT. Protein sequence: CASSSPRTDSPLHF.